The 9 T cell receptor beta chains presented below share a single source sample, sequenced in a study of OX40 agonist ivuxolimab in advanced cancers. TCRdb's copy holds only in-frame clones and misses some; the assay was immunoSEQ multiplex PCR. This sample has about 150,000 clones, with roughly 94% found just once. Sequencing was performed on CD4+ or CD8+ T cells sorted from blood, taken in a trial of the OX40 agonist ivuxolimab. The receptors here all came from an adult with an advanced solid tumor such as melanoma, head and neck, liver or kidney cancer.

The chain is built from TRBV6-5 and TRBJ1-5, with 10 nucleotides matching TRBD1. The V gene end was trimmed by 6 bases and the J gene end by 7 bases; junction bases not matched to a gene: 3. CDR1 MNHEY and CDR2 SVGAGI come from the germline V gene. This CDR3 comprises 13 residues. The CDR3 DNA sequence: TGTGCCAGCAGCCGGGACAGGGGACAGCCCCAGCATTTT. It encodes CASSRDRGQPQHF.

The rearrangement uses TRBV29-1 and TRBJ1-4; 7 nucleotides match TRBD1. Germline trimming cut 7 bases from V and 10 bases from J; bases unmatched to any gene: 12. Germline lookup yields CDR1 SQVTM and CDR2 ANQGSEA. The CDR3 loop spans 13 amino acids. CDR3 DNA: TGCAGCGCCGGACAGGCTGGGGATGGAAAACTGTTTTTT. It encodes CSAGQAGDGKLFF.

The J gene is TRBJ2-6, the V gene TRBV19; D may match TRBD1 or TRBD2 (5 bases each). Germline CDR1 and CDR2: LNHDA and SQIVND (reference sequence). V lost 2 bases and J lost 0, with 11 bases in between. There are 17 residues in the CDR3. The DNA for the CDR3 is TGTGCCAGTAGTATAACGGGGCCAGCCTCTGGGGCCAACGTCCTGACTTTC. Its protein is CASSITGPASGANVLTF.

CDR3 residues: CASSLSTGSYGYTF. In nucleotides, the CDR3 is TGCGCCAGCAGCTTGTCGACAGGGTCCTATGGCTACACCTTC. This chain links TRBV5-1 with TRBJ1-2, with 7 bases identical to TRBD1. The CDR3 is made up of 14 amino acids. The trim removed 1 base at V and 4 bases at J, leaving 4 bases unmatched. The germline V gene has CDR1 SGHRS and CDR2 YFSETQ. The full variable domain, completed using reference TRBV5-1 and TRBJ1-2, is KAGVTQTPRYLIKTRGQQVTLSCSPISGHRSVSWYQQTPGQGLQFLFEYFSETQRNKGNFPGRFSGRQFSNSRSEMNVSTLELGDSALYLCASSLSTGSYGYTFGSGTRLTVV.

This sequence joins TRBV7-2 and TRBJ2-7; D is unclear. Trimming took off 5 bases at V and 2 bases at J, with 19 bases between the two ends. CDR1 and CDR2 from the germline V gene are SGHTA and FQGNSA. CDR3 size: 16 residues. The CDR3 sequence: CASSVGTDRITYEQYF. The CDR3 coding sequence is TGTGCCAGCAGCGTCGGCACCGATCGGATAACCTACGAGCAGTACTTC.

This CDR3 is CASSLQTGVNEQFF. CDR3 in DNA: TGTGCCAGCAGCTTACAGACAGGGGTCAATGAGCAGTTCTTC. The V and J genes are TRBV11-3 and TRBJ2-1; TRBD1 matches at 8 bases. Losses at the gene ends were 2 bases for V and 6 bases for J; bases not matched to a gene: 3. The germline CDR1 and CDR2 sequences are SGHNT and YENEEA. The CDR3 covers 14 residues.

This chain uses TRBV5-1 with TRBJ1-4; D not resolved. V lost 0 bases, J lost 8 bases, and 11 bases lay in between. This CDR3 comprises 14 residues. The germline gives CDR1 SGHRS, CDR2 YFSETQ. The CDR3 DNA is TGCGCCAGCAGCTTGGGAGGAGCCGGGGAAAAACTGTTTTTT. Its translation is CASSLGGAGEKLFF.

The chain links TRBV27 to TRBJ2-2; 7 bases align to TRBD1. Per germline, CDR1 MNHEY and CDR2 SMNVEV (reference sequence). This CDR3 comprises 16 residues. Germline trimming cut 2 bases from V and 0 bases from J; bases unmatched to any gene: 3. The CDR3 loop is CASSLPGTANTGELFF. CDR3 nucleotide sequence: TGTGCCAGCAGTTTACCCGGGACAGCGAACACCGGGGAGCTGTTTTTT.

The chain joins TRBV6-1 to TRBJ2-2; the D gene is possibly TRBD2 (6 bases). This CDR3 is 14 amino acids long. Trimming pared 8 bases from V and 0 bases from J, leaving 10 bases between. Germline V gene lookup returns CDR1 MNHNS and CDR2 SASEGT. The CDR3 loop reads CASGKRANTGELFF. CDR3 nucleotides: TGTGCCAGCGGCAAGCGGGCGAACACCGGGGAGCTGTTTTTT.